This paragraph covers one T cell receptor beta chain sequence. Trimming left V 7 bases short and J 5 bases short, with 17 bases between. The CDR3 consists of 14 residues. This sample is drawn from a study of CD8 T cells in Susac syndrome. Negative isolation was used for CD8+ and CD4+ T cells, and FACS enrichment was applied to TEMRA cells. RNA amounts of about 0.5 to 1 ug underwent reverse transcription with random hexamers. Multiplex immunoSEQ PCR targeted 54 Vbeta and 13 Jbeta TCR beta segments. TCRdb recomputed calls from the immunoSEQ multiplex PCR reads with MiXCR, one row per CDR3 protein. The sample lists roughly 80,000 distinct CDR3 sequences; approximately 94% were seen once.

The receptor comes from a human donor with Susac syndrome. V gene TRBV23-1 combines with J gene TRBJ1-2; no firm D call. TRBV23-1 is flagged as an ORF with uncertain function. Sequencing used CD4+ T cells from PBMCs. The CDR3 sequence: CASTNRADCYGYTF. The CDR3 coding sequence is TGCGCCAGCACTAATAGGGCGGACTGTTATGGCTACACCTTC.